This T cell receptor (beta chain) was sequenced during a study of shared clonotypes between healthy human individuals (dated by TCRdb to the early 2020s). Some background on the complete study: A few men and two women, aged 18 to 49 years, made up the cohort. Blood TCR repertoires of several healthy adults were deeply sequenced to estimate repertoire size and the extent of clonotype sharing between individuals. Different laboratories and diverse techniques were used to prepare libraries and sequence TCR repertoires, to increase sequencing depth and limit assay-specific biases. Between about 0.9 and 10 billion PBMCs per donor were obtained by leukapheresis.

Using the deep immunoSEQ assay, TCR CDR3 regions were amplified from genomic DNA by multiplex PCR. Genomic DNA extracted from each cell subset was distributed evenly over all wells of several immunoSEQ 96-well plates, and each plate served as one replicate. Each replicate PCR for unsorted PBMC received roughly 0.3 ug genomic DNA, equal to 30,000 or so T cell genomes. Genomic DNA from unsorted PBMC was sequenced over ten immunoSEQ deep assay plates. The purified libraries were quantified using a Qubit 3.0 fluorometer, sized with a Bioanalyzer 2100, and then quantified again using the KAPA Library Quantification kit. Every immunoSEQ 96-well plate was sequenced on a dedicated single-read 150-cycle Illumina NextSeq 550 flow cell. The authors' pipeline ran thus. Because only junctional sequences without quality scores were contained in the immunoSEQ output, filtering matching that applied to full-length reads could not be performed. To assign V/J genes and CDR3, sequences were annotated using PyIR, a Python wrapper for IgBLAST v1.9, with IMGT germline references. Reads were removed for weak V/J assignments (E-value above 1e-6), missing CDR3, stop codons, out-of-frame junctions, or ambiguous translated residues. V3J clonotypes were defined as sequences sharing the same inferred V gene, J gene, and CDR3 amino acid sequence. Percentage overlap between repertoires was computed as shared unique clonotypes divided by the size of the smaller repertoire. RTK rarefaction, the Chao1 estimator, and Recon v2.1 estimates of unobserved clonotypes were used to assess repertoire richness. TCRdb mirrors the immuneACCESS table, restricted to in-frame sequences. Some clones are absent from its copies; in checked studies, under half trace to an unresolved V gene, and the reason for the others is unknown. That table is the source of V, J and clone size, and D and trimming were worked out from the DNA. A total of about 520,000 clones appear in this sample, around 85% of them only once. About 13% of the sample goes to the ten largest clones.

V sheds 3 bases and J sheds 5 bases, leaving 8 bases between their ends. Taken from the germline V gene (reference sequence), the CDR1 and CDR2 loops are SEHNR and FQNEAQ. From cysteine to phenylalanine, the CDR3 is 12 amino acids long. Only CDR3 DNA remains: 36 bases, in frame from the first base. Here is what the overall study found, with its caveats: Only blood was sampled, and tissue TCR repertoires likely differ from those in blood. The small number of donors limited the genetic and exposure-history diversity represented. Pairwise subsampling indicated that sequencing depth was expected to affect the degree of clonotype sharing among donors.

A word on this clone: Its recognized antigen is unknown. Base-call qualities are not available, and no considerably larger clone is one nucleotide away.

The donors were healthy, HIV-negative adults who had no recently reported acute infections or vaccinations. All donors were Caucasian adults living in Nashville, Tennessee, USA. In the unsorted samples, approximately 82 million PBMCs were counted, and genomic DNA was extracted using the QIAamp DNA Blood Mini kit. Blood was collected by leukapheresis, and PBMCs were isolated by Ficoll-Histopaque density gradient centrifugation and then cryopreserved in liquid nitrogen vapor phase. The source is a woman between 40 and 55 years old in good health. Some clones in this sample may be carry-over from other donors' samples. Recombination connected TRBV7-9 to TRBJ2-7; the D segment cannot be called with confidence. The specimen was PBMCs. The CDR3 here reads CASSFMPNEQYF. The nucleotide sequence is TGTGCCAGCAGCTTTATGCCGAACGAGCAGTACTTC.